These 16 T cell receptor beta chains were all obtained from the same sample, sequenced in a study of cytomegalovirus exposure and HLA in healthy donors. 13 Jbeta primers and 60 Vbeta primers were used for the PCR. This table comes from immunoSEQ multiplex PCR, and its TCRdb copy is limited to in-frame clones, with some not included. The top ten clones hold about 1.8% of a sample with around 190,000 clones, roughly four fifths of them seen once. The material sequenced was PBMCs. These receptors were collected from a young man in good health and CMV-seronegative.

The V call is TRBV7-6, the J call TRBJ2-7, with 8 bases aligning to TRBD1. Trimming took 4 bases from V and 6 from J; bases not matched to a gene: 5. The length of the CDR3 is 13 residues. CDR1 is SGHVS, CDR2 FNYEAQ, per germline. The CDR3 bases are TGTGCCAGCAGCTCCAAACAGGGGGTCGAGCAGTACTTC. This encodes CASSSKQGVEQYF.

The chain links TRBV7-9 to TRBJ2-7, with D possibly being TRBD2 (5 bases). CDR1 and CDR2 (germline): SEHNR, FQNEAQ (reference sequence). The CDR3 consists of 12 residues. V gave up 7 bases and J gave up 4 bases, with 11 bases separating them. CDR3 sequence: CASTESGYEQYF. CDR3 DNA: TGTGCCAGCACCGAATCGGGGTACGAGCAGTACTTC. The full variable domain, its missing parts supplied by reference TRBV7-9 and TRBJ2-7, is DTGVSQNPRHKITKRGQNVTFRCDPISEHNRLYWYRQTLGQGPEFLTYFQNEAQLEKSRLLSDRFSAERPKGSFSTLEIQRTEQGDSAMYLCASTESGYEQYFGPGTRLTVT.

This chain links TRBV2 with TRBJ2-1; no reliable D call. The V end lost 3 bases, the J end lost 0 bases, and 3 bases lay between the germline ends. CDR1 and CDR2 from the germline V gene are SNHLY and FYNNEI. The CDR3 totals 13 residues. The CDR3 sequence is CASSDNSYNEQFF. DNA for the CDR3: TGTGCCAGCAGTGACAACTCCTACAATGAGCAGTTCTTC.

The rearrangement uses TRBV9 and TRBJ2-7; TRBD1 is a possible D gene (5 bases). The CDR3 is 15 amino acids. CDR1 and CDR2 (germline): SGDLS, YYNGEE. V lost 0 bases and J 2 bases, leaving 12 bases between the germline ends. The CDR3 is CASSVGAGSPYEQYF. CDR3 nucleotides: TGTGCCAGCAGCGTAGGGGCAGGGTCCCCCTACGAGCAGTACTTC.

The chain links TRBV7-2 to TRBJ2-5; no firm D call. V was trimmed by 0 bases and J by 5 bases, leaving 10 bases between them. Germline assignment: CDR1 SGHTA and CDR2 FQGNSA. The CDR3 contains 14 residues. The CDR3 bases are TGTGCCAGCAGCTTAGCCCCAAATTTGGAGACCCAGTACTTC. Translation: CASSLAPNLETQYF.

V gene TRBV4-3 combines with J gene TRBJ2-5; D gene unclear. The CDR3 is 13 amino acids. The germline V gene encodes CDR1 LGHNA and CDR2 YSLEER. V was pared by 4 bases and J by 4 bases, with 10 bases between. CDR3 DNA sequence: TGCGCCAGCAGCCCCCTCCCGGGAGAGACCCAGTACTTC. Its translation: CASSPLPGETQYF.

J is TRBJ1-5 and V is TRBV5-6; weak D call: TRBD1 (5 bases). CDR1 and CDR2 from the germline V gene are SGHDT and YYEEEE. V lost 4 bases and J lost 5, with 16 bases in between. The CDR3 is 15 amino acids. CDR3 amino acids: CASSESGLLDQPQHF. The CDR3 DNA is TGTGCCAGCAGCGAATCGGGACTGCTAGATCAGCCCCAGCATTTT. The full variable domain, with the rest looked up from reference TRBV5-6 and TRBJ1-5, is DAGVTQSPTHLIKTRGQQVTLRCSPKSGHDTVSWYQQALGQGPQFIFQYYEEEERQRGNFPDRFSGHQFPNYSSELNVNALLLGDSALYLCASSESGLLDQPQHFGDGTRLSIL.

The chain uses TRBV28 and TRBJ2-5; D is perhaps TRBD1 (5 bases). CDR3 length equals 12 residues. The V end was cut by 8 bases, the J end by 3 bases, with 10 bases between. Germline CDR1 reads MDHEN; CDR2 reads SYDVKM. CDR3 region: CASAAREETQYF. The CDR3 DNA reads TGTGCCAGCGCCGCCAGGGAAGAGACCCAGTACTTC.

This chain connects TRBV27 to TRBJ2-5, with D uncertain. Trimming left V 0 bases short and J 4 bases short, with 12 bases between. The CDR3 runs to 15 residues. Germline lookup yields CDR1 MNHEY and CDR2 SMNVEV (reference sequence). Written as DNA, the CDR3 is TGTGCCAGCAGTTTATCCCGGAGAGTCGGAGAGACCCAGTACTTC. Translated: CASSLSRRVGETQYF.

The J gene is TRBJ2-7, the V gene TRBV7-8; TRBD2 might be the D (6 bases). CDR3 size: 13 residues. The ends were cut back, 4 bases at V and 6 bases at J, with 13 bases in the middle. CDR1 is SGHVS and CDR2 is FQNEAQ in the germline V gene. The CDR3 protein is CASSSGRGGEQYF. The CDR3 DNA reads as TGTGCCAGCAGCTCCGGACGGGGAGGCGAGCAGTACTTC.

The CDR3 DNA reads TGCGCCAGCAGCCAGGGACTGGATAATTCACCCCTCCACTTT. Its protein product is CASSQGLDNSPLHF. The chain combines TRBV5-1 with TRBJ1-6; tentatively, D is TRBD1 (5 bases). Trimming pared 4 bases from V and 5 bases from J, leaving 10 bases between. The CDR3 sequence is 14 residues long. Germline V gives CDR1 SGHRS, CDR2 YFSETQ.

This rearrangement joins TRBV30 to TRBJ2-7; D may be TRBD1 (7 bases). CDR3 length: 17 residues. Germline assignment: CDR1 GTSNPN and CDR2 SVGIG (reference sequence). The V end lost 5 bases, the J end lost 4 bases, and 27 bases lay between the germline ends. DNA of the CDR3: TGTGCCTGGGGGGGGACTTGGGCGCAGGGGGTTGCGTACGAGCAGTACTTC. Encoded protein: CAWGGTWAQGVAYEQYF. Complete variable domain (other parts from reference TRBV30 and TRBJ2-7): SQTIHQWPATLVQPVGSPLSLECTVEGTSNPNLYWYRQAAGRGLQLLFYSVGIGQISSEVPQNLSASRPQDRQFILSSKKLLLSDSGFYLCAWGGTWAQGVAYEQYFGPGTRLTVT.

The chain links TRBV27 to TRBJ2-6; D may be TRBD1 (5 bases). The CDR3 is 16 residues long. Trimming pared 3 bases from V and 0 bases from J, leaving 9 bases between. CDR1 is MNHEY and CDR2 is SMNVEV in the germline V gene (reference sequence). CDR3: CASSFSRVSGANVLTF. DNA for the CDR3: TGTGCCAGCAGTTTTTCCAGGGTCTCTGGGGCCAACGTCCTGACTTTC.

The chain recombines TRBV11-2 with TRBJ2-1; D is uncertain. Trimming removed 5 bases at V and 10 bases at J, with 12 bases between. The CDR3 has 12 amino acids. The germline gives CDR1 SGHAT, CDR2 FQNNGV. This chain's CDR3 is CASSLHLGEQFF. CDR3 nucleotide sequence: TGTGCCAGCAGCCTTCACCTCGGGGAGCAGTTCTTC.

The DNA for the CDR3 is TGTGCCAGCAGTGGTCAGGGTTCAGATACGCAGTATTTT. Protein product: CASSGQGSDTQYF. This rearrangement joins TRBV6-4 to TRBJ2-3; a possible D gene is TRBD1 (5 bases). V lost 4 bases, J lost 4 bases, and 9 bases lay in between. The CDR3 has 13 amino acids. Germline V gives CDR1 MRHNA, CDR2 SNTAGT.

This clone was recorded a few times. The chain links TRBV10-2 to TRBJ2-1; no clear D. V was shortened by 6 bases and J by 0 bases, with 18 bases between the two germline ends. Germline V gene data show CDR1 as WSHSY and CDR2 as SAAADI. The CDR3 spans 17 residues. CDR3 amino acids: CASSIRSSVSSYNEQFF. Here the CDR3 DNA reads TGCGCCAGCAGCATTCGCAGCAGCGTGAGCTCCTACAATGAGCAGTTCTTC.